This T cell receptor beta chain emerged from a study of cytomegalovirus exposure and HLA in healthy donors. Findings and caveats of the study: It has been reported that TCR beta sequences accurately predicted the HLA-A and HLA-B alleles of most subjects. It was reportedly the case that the classifier diagnosed cytomegalovirus status with high specificity and sensitivity. The authors confirmed in vitro that three CMV-associated chains were specific for CMV antigens. Earlier results showed most TCR beta V segments being productive about 87% or about 30% of the time.

PCR amplification relied on 60 Vbeta primers (plus 13 Jbeta primers). Profiling relied on immunoSEQ multiplex PCR, and the TCRdb table lists in-frame clones only, not all of them. Here the sample spans roughly 140,000 clones, 60% to 80% being singletons. V lost 0 bases and J lost 7, with 6 bases in between. This CDR3 is built from 13 residues. Germline CDR1 and CDR2: LNHNV and YYDKDF (reference sequence). Notes on this clone: Antigen specificity is unknown.

The material sequenced was PBMCs. The clonotype comes from a male donor in good health and CMV-seronegative. The chain carries TRBV15 and TRBJ2-2, with no clear D. This CDR3 is CATSRDVGGELFF. The CDR3 nucleotides read TGTGCCACCAGCAGAGATGTCGGCGGGGAGCTGTTTTTT.